The 27 T cell receptor beta chains in this list originate from one sample, sequenced in a study of cytomegalovirus exposure and HLA in healthy donors. 60 Vbeta and 13 Jbeta primers were used in PCR. The method was immunoSEQ multiplex PCR; TCRdb's version includes in-frame clones alone and lacks a portion of them. This sample has more than 85,000 clones, with roughly 88% found just once. Sequencing was carried out using PBMCs. The receptor set was obtained from a woman under 30 in good health and CMV-seronegative.

This chain links TRBV2 with TRBJ2-7; TRBD1 aligns across 7 bases. Unmatched junction bases numbered 2, after V lost 6 bases and J lost 3 bases. This CDR3 contains 12 residues. Per the germline V gene, CDR1 is SNHLY and CDR2 is FYNNEI. The CDR3 loop is CASRGDSYEQYF. In nucleotides, the CDR3 is TGTGCCAGCAGGGGGGACAGCTACGAGCAGTACTTC.

This chain connects TRBV7-8 to TRBJ2-1; TRBD2 matches 10 bases. The ends lost 5 bases at V and 4 bases at J; junction bases unmatched: 5. CDR3 length equals 15 residues. Germline V gene lookup returns CDR1 SGHVS and CDR2 FQNEAQ. This CDR3 is CASSQTTSGYNEQFF. The DNA of the CDR3 is TGTGCCAGCAGCCAGACGACTAGCGGGTACAATGAGCAGTTCTTC. The full variable domain, rest sourced from reference TRBV7-8 and TRBJ2-1, is GAGVSQSPRYKVAKRGQDVALRCDPISGHVSLFWYQQALGQGPEFLTYFQNEAQLDKSGLPSDRFFAERPEGSVSTLKIQRTQQEDSAVYLCASSQTTSGYNEQFFGPGTRLTVL.

The chain joins TRBV29-1 to TRBJ1-2; tentatively, D is TRBD1 (6 bases). Trimming removed 4 bases from V and 4 bases from J, with 10 bases in between. The CDR3 is 12 residues long. Germline V lookup: CDR1 SQVTM, CDR2 ANQGSEA. The CDR3 sequence is CSVGGTSYGYTF. DNA for the CDR3: TGCAGCGTTGGAGGGACAAGCTATGGCTACACCTTC.

This chain uses TRBV7-9 with TRBJ2-1; possibly TRBD2 for D (5 bases). The CDR3 length is 15 residues. Between the trimmed V and J ends, which lost 2 bases and 7 bases, there was a span of 15 bases. The germline CDR1 and CDR2 sequences are SEHNR and FQNEAQ (reference sequence). In DNA, the CDR3 is TGTGCCAGCAGCTTAATTGACGCCGGGAAAAATGAGCAGTTCTTC. Amino acid sequence: CASSLIDAGKNEQFF.

This chain joins TRBV6-6 and TRBJ2-5; D perhaps matches TRBD2 (5 bases). V was cut by 2 bases and J by 2 bases, with 9 bases left in between. Germline V gives CDR1 MNHNY, CDR2 SVGAGI (reference sequence). CDR3 size: 14 residues. The CDR3 is CASSYPGLQETQYF. DNA of the CDR3: TGTGCCAGCAGTTACCCGGGGTTACAAGAGACCCAGTACTTC.

The J gene is TRBJ2-1, the V gene TRBV11-2; D possibly corresponds to TRBD2 (6 bases). This CDR3 contains 16 residues. Trimming removed 0 bases from V and 3 bases from J, with 12 bases in between. CDR1 is SGHAT and CDR2 is FQNNGV in the germline V gene. The CDR3 DNA sequence: TGTGCCAGCAGCTTAGAGGAGGGCCTGGACTACAATGAGCAGTTCTTC. Translated, it gives CASSLEEGLDYNEQFF. The entire variable domain, with the rest obtained from reference TRBV11-2 and TRBJ2-1, is as follows: EAGVAQSPRYKIIEKRQSVAFWCNPISGHATLYWYQQILGQGPKLLIQFQNNGVVDDSQLPKDRFSAERLKGVDSTLKIQPAKLEDSAVYLCASSLEEGLDYNEQFFGPGTRLTVL.

This chain joins TRBV27 and TRBJ1-1; the D is unclear. Germline V gene data show CDR1 as MNHEY and CDR2 as SMNVEV (reference sequence). This CDR3 spans 13 amino acids. V dropped 2 bases and J dropped 4 bases, with 8 bases sitting between them. The CDR3, as DNA: TGTGCCAGCAGTTTAACGGGAGCCACTGAAGCTTTCTTT. Protein product: CASSLTGATEAFF.

A remark on this clone: The same CDR3 can be traced to other DNA sequences in this sample. J is TRBJ1-6 and V is TRBV21-1; the DNA was not used to check the table's D call, TRBD1. TRBV21-1 is listed as a pseudogene. The CDR3 loop spans 16 amino acids. This chain's CDR3 is CASSTDRSSYNSPLHF. The CDR3 nucleotides read TGTGCCAGCAGCACCGACAGGAGCTCCTATAATTCCCCCCTCCACTTT.

This sequence joins TRBV27 and TRBJ2-1, with 12 bases identical to TRBD2. This CDR3 is built from 18 residues. Unmatched junction bases numbered 9, after V lost 2 bases and J lost 4 bases. CDR1 MNHEY and CDR2 SMNVEV come from the germline V gene (reference sequence). CDR3 DNA: TGTGCCAGCAGTTTAGGCATGTCTAGCGGGGGGGAATACAATGAGCAGTTCTTC. This codes for CASSLGMSSGGEYNEQFF.

This chain connects TRBV18 to TRBJ1-5; a possible D gene is TRBD1 (5 bases). V was pared by 0 bases and J by 10 bases, with 10 bases between. Per germline, CDR1 KGHSH and CDR2 LQKENI. The CDR3 consists of 13 residues. CDR3 residues: CASSPPSGQPQHF. The CDR3 coding sequence is TGTGCCAGCTCACCACCCTCCGGACAACCCCAGCATTTT.

This clone was picked up one time. The chain links TRBV27 to TRBJ2-3, with D possibly being TRBD1 (7 bases). Germline lookup yields CDR1 MNHEY and CDR2 SMNVEV (reference sequence). With 3 bases removed from V and 3 bases from J, the gap between germline ends came to 16 bases. The CDR3 is 16 amino acids. For the CDR3, the DNA is TGTGCCAGCAGTTTTGAGGGGGCGGGGTTGACAGATACGCAGTATTTT. Translating gives CASSFEGAGLTDTQYF.

The rearrangement joins TRBV11-2 to TRBJ1-2; no reliable D call. Trimming left V 0 bases short and J 4 bases short, with 9 bases between. Germline-derived CDR1 and CDR2 are SGHAT and FQNNGV. The CDR3 extends over 14 amino acids. CDR3 region: CASSLERTGYGYTF. For the CDR3, the DNA is TGTGCCAGCAGCTTAGAGAGAACGGGCTATGGCTACACCTTC.

This clone was detected a few times. The J gene is TRBJ2-7, the V gene TRBV4-2; TRBD1 matches at 7 bases. The CDR3 is made up of 16 amino acids. From germline, CDR1 is LGHNA and CDR2 YNFKEQ. With V trimmed by 4 bases and J by 6 bases, 15 bases remained unmatched. The CDR3 nucleotides are TGTGCCAGCAGCCTCCCCGGGACAGAGGAAGGGCTCGAGCAGTACTTC. Protein: CASSLPGTEEGLEQYF.

The chain uses TRBV5-5 and TRBJ2-2; D is perhaps TRBD1 (6 bases). This CDR3 contains 14 residues. CDR1 is SGHKS, CDR2 YYEKEE, per germline (reference sequence). The ends were cut back, 2 bases at V and 4 bases at J, with 9 bases in the middle. The CDR3 nucleotides read TGTGCCAGCAGCTTCACCAGGGGCACCGGGGAGCTGTTTTTT. Its protein is CASSFTRGTGELFF.

This chain uses TRBV28 with TRBJ1-2, with D unresolved. Germline CDR1 MDHEN, CDR2 SYDVKM. CDR3 length equals 18 residues. V was clipped by 8 bases and J by 3 bases, with 28 bases between them. CDR3 region: CASHGVLEGRRRDYGYTF. CDR3 bases: TGTGCCAGCCACGGGGTGTTAGAGGGCCGGAGGAGAGACTATGGCTACACCTTC.

V usage is TRBV25-1 and J usage is TRBJ2-7; 9 positions match TRBD2. The germline gives CDR1 MGHDK, CDR2 SYGVNS. The CDR3 has 16 amino acids. V trimming: 2 bases; J trimming: 3 bases; junction bases outside the gene matches: 8. CDR3 coding DNA: TGTGCCAGCAGTGAAAGCGGTCGCGGGAGGGTCTACGAGCAGTACTTC. Its translation: CASSESGRGRVYEQYF.

V gene TRBV29-1 combines with J gene TRBJ1-2, with 7 bases fitting TRBD1. Germline assignment: CDR1 SQVTM and CDR2 ANQGSEA. The length of the CDR3 is 14 residues. V was clipped by 6 bases and J by 4 bases; unmatched bases: 11. CDR3 bases: TGCAGCGTCCCAATACCGACAGGGACCTATGGCTACACCTTC. This translates into CSVPIPTGTYGYTF.

The V call is TRBV7-2, the J call TRBJ2-5; TRBD2 matches 15 bases. CDR1 is SGHTA, CDR2 FQGNSA, per germline. The V gene end was trimmed by 6 bases and the J gene end by 2 bases; junction bases not matched to a gene: 4. CDR3 size: 16 residues. CDR3 region: CASSRTSGRGQETQYF. The DNA for the CDR3 is TGTGCCAGCAGTAGGACTAGCGGGAGGGGGCAAGAGACCCAGTACTTC.

The rearrangement links TRBV7-3 to TRBJ2-1; D ambiguous. This CDR3 has 15 amino acids. Trimming cost V 1 base and J 3 bases, with 10 bases left between them. From germline, CDR1 is SGHTA and CDR2 FQGTGA. CDR3: CASSLIPVGYNEQFF. CDR3 nucleotide sequence: TGTGCCAGCAGCTTAATCCCGGTCGGCTACAATGAGCAGTTCTTC.

The genes are TRBV7-9 and TRBJ2-2; D is perhaps TRBD1 (6 bases). The ends were cut back, 2 bases at V and 6 bases at J, with 16 bases in the middle. From germline, CDR1 is SEHNR and CDR2 FQNEAQ (reference sequence). The CDR3 has 16 amino acids. Here the CDR3 reads CASSLSAGALPGELFF. CDR3 bases: TGTGCCAGCAGCTTATCGGCAGGGGCTTTACCCGGGGAGCTGTTTTTT.

Turning to this clone: Compared with germline, one end of the junction differs, possibly owing to a read error. The chain uses TRBV7-2 and TRBJ2-1; 9 positions match TRBD1. The CDR3 has 15 amino acids. CDR1 SGHTA and CDR2 FQGNSA come from the germline V gene. Written as DNA, the CDR3 is TGTGTCAGCAGCCGGCGGGACAGGGTCAGGAATGAGCAGTTCTTC. Translated: CVSSRRDRVRNEQFF.

The count of this clone is one. The chain uses TRBV27 and TRBJ2-5; D not certain. The CDR3 has 13 residues. CDR1 and CDR2 from the germline V gene are MNHEY and SMNVEV (reference sequence). Trimming removed 3 bases at V and 1 base at J, with 6 bases between. CDR3 sequence (DNA): TGTGCCAGCAGTTTTTCATTCCAAGAGACCCAGTACTTC. It encodes CASSFSFQETQYF.

The chain is built from TRBV11-2 and TRBJ1-3; 9 nucleotides line up with TRBD1. J gave up 2 bases and V 5 bases, and 7 bases lay outside the gene matches. This CDR3 spans 16 amino acids. Germline assignment: CDR1 SGHAT and CDR2 FQNNGV. CDR3 nucleotide sequence: TGTGCCAGCAGCCCGCCGGGACAGGGTGCTGGAAACACCATATATTTT. This translates into CASSPPGQGAGNTIYF. Together with reference TRBV11-2 and TRBJ1-3, the CDR3 gives the full variable domain: EAGVAQSPRYKIIEKRQSVAFWCNPISGHATLYWYQQILGQGPKLLIQFQNNGVVDDSQLPKDRFSAERLKGVDSTLKIQPAKLEDSAVYLCASSPPGQGAGNTIYFGEGSWLTVV.

This clone was seen once. The chain links TRBV28 to TRBJ2-5; 10 bases agree with TRBD2. The end of the DNA aligns better with TRBJ2-7, so the J call may be wrong. This CDR3 comprises 15 residues. CDR1 MDHEN and CDR2 SYDVKM come from the germline V gene. CDR3 DNA: TGTGCCAGCAGTACTACTAGCGGGACCCCCTACGAGCAGTACTTC. Translated: CASSTTSGTPYEQYF.

The V call is TRBV5-4, the J call TRBJ1-1; TRBD1 matches at 7 bases. V shed 4 bases, J shed 1 base, and the junction held 4 bases outside the gene matches. This CDR3 is built from 14 residues. Germline V gene lookup returns CDR1 SGHNT and CDR2 YYREEE (reference sequence). CDR3 loop: CASSTHRGNTEAFF. The CDR3 DNA sequence: TGTGCCAGCAGCACCCACAGGGGGAACACTGAAGCTTTCTTT. The entire variable domain, with the rest obtained from reference TRBV5-4 and TRBJ1-1, is as follows: ETGVTQSPTHLIKTRGQQVTLRCSSQSGHNTVSWYQQALGQGPQFIFQYYREEENGRGNFPPRFSGLQFPNYSSELNVNALELDDSALYLCASSTHRGNTEAFFGQGTRLTVV.

The chain carries TRBV28 and TRBJ1-2; tentative D call: TRBD1 (5 bases). CDR1 and CDR2 from the germline V gene are MDHEN and SYDVKM. This CDR3 has 15 residues. With 2 bases removed from V and 6 bases from J, the gap between germline ends came to 16 bases. DNA of the CDR3: TGTGCCAGCAGTTTAACTTCTTCAGGGAGGAATGGCTACACCTTC. Translated: CASSLTSSGRNGYTF.

The chain couples TRBV4-1 to TRBJ2-5; 8 nucleotides match TRBD2. The junction had 6 bases not matched to a gene; V was cut back by 0 bases and J by 6 bases. Germline CDR1 and CDR2: MGHRA and YSYEKL. The CDR3 covers 15 residues. CDR3 residues: CASSQDPSGSKTQYF. The CDR3 nucleotides read TGCGCCAGCAGCCAAGACCCAAGCGGGAGCAAGACCCAGTACTTC.